This T cell receptor beta chain appears in the sequencing data of a study of shared clonotypes between healthy human individuals. Study results and caveats: Sampling covered nothing but blood. Tissue TCR repertoires likely differ from those found in blood.

Terminally differentiated effector memory CD45RA+ cells were left out of the naive CD8 fraction, which was CD45RO-negative and positively selected for CCR7. Each of the donors was a healthy adult who was HIV-negative and had not had a recent acute infection or vaccination. V dropped 3 bases and J dropped 5 bases, with 16 bases sitting between them. The V gene's germline CDR1 is KGHSH and CDR2 LQKENI. This CDR3 spans 15 amino acids. Sequencing was performed with immunoSEQ multiplex PCR; in TCRdb, only in-frame clones are kept and a portion is missing. The data hold about 600,000 clones, with roughly 98% observed a single time. On this clone: The antigen remains undetermined.

The sample comprised naive CD8+ T cells sorted from blood. The V call is TRBV18, the J call TRBJ1-1; weak D call: TRBD1 (6 bases). This TCR derives from a man aged 25-40 years in good health. This CDR3 is CASSPLQGVETEAFF. CDR3 DNA: TGTGCCAGCTCACCCCTACAGGGAGTGGAAACTGAAGCTTTCTTT.